These 9 T cell receptor beta chains originate from one sample sequenced in a study of low-dose radiotherapy and immunotherapy resistance in tumors (dated by TCRdb to the early 2020s). Instrument used: Illumina HiSeq 2500. First-strand cDNA was synthesized with Superscript III and a set of TRAV- and TRBV-specific primers, covering both TCRalpha and TCRbeta chains. TCRs were amplified for 20 to 25 PCR cycles with Phusion, using a constant-region primer paired with the adapter attached to the V primers. The raw public reads went through TCRdb reprocessing: fastp at Q25, MiXCR clone calling, in-frame beta chains kept. Entries are consolidated by CDR3 protein sequence, retaining the most common genes and DNA. The sample has more than 70,000 distinct CDR3 sequences on record, roughly 30% of them singletons. The ten largest clones add up to around 10% of the sample. Taken with the paper, the label for time point translates to: before trial treatment.

Sequencing used PBMCs, obtained before treatment. The receptors come from a female donor with ovarian cancer.

This sequence joins TRBV18 and TRBJ2-7; the match to TRBD2 covers 9 bases. CDR1 KGHSH and CDR2 LQKENI come from the germline V gene. The J segment lost 5 bases and the V segment lost 3 bases, leaving 8 bases of the junction unmatched. This CDR3 comprises 15 residues. CDR3 in DNA: TGTGCCAGCTCACCGGCGGGGACTAGCATCAACGAGCAGTACTTC. It specifies CASSPAGTSINEQYF. Full variable domain (rest looked up from reference TRBV18 and TRBJ2-7): NAGVMQNPRHLVRRRGQEARLRCSPMKGHSHVYWYRQLPEEGLKFMVYLQKENIIDESGMPKERFSAEFPKEGPSILRIQQVVRGDSAAYFCASSPAGTSINEQYFGPGTRLTVT.

This clonotype was recorded at least ten times. V gene TRBV6-8 combines with J gene TRBJ2-3; perhaps TRBD2 as D (6 bases). The V and J ends lost 4 bases and 6 bases respectively, with 8 bases between them. Germline V lookup: CDR1 MNHGY, CDR2 SAAAGT. This CDR3 is built from 12 residues. CDR3 nucleotides: TGTGCCAGCAGTTCTAGCGCCGATACGCAGTATTTT. It is translated as CASSSSADTQYF.

There are many counts of this clonotype. V and J are TRBV7-6 and TRBJ1-2, with D perhaps TRBD1 (5 bases). Germline V gene data show CDR1 as SGHVS and CDR2 as FNYEAQ. The CDR3 extends over 11 amino acids. Trimming shortened V by 6 bases and J by 8 bases, and 10 bases separated the two germline ends. CDR3 sequence reads: CASRQVRGYTF. As DNA, the CDR3 is TGTGCCAGCAGACAGGTGCGGGGCTACACCTTC.

The table lists this clonotype with many counts. The chain employs TRBV11-2 and TRBJ1-1; D is ambiguous. The ends were cut back, 3 bases at V and 1 base at J, with 6 bases in the middle. The CDR3 runs 13 residues. The V gene's germline CDR1 is SGHAT and CDR2 FQNNGV. CDR3 residues: CASSFLQNTEAFF. CDR3 DNA: TGTGCCAGCAGCTTCCTACAGAACACTGAAGCTTTCTTT. Looking up the rest from reference TRBV11-2 and TRBJ1-1 gives the full variable domain: EAGVAQSPRYKIIEKRQSVAFWCNPISGHATLYWYQQILGQGPKLLIQFQNNGVVDDSQLPKDRFSAERLKGVDSTLKIQPAKLEDSAVYLCASSFLQNTEAFFGQGTRLTVV.

This clonotype was recorded at least ten times. The chain joins TRBV2 to TRBJ2-7; TRBD1 agrees at 10 bases. Germline V gene data show CDR1 as SNHLY and CDR2 as FYNNEI. V was clipped by 6 bases and J by 4 bases; unmatched bases: 3. CDR3 length: 13 residues. The CDR3 sequence: CASSVDRGYEQYF. The CDR3 region has the DNA TGTGCCAGCAGCGTGGACAGGGGGTACGAGCAGTACTTC. Using reference TRBV2 and TRBJ2-7 for the parts outside the CDR3, the full variable domain is EPEVTQTPSHQVTQMGQEVILRCVPISNHLYFYWYRQILGQKVEFLVSFYNNEISEKSEIFDDQFSVERPDGSNFTLKIRSTKLEDSAMYFCASSVDRGYEQYFGPGTRLTVT.

Notes on this clonotype: A far larger clone is a single base away, which makes a read error likely. The chain carries TRBV7-2 and TRBJ2-1; D is ambiguous. Trimming removed 4 bases from V and 8 bases from J, with 6 bases in between. Germline V lookup: CDR1 SGHTA, CDR2 FQGNSA. The CDR3 covers 11 residues. CDR3 sequence: CASSWVDEQFF. CDR3 DNA sequence: TGTGCCAGCAGCTGGGTTGATGAGCAGTTCTTC.

The rearrangement links TRBV4-3 to TRBJ2-1; D is ambiguous. The V gene's germline CDR1 is LGHNA and CDR2 YSLEER. Trimming took 0 bases from V and 0 from J, leaving 9 bases between them. The CDR3 spans 16 residues. The CDR3 region is CASSQDWSASYNEQFF. The CDR3 nucleotides read TGCGCCAGCAGCCAAGACTGGTCGGCCTCCTACAATGAGCAGTTCTTC.

This clonotype was counted once. With a much larger clone just one base away, this may be a read error. V gene TRBV30 combines with J gene TRBJ1-2; D uncertain. Trimming stripped 4 bases from V and 4 bases from J, with 16 bases between. In germline, CDR1 is GTSNPN, CDR2 SVGIG (reference sequence). The CDR3 contains 14 residues. In DNA, the CDR3 is TGTGCCTGGAAGAGTAGGGCCTATCTCTATGGCTACACCTTC. It encodes CAWKSRAYLYGYTF.

The table lists this clonotype with many counts. The J gene is TRBJ2-1, the V gene TRBV9; a weak D match, TRBD2 (7 bases). The germline CDR1 and CDR2 sequences are SGDLS and YYNGEE. Trimming shortened V by 2 bases and J by 0 bases, and 15 bases separated the two germline ends. The CDR3 loop spans 17 amino acids. CDR3 sequence (DNA): TGTGCCAGCAGCGTGGGGGGGACACACGGCTCCTACAATGAGCAGTTCTTC. Translating it yields CASSVGGTHGSYNEQFF. Full variable domain (outside the CDR3, taken from reference TRBV9 and TRBJ2-1): DSGVTQTPKHLITATGQRVTLRCSPRSGDLSVYWYQQSLDQGLQFLIQYYNGEERAKGNILERFSAQQFPDLHSELNLSSLELGDSALYFCASSVGGTHGSYNEQFFGPGTRLTVL.